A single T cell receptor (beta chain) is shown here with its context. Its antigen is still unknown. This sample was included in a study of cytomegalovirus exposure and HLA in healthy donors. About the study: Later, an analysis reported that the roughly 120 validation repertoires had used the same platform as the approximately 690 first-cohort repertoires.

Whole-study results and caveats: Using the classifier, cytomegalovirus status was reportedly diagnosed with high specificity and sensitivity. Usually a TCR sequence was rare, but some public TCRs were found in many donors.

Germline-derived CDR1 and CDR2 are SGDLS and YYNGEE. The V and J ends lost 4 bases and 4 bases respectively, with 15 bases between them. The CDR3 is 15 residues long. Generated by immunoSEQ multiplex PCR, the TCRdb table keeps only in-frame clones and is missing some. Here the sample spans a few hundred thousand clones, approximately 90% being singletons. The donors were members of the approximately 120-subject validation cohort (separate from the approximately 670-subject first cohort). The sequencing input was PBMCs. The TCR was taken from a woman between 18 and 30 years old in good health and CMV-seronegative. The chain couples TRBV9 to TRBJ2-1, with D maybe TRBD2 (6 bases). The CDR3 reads CASSPQGTGYNEQFF. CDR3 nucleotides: TGTGCCAGCAGCCCCCAAGGGACTGGATACAATGAGCAGTTCTTC.